This TCR beta chain was captured by sequencing in a study of regulatory T cells in long-lasting Graves disease. As to time point: newly diagnosed GD, antithyroid drugs for less than 3 months. RNA extracted from PBMCs served as the sequencing template. V gave up 8 bases and J gave up 2 bases, with 10 bases separating them. CDR1 SNHLY and CDR2 FYNNEI come from the germline V gene. The CDR3 runs to 12 residues. This clonotype was detected many times. Arm-PCR of CDR3 regions with iRepertoire HTBI primers generated TCR beta libraries. MiXCR, applied by TCRdb to the multiplex PCR reads, yields one record per CDR3 protein. The table records hundreds of thousands of distinct CDR3 sequences, around 16% of them present only once. This sample also appeared in a second study, on T cells in Graves' hyperthyroidism and ophthalmopathy. That source notes: Investigators excluded patients with uncontrolled infection, other autoimmune disease, pregnancy or lactation.

The sample was peripheral blood mononuclear cells (PBMCs), taken at new diagnosis, from a patient treated with antithyroid drugs. The TCR was taken from a woman in her forties or fifties with Graves disease. The V and J genes are TRBV2 and TRBJ2-7; a weak D match, TRBD1 (6 bases). CDR3 DNA sequence: TGTGCCAGCCACACAGGGCCCTACGAGCAGTACTTC. This translates into CASHTGPYEQYF.